One sample yielded the 8 T cell receptor beta chains listed below, sequenced in a study of beta chain features in type 1 diabetes. Expressed TCRB transcripts were sequenced because the entire RNA isolate underwent reverse transcription. This table comes from immunoSEQ multiplex PCR, and its TCRdb copy is limited to in-frame clones, with some not included. Of around 150,000 clones detected, roughly 8.1% appear once; the ten largest clones hold 0.65%. Sequencing input: central memory CD4+ T cells from blood. The receptors were gathered from a young man in good health.

The J gene is TRBJ1-4, the V gene TRBV28; D possibly corresponds to TRBD1 (5 bases). This CDR3 is 11 amino acids long. Germline values: CDR1 MDHEN, CDR2 SYDVKM. V shed 5 bases and J shed 8 bases, with 6 bases lying between them. The CDR3 spells CASSHREKLFF. CDR3 nucleotide sequence: TGTGCCAGCAGTCACAGGGAAAAACTGTTTTTT.

V and J are TRBV9 and TRBJ2-1; a possible D gene is TRBD2 (6 bases). Germline loops: CDR1 SGDLS, CDR2 YYNGEE. This CDR3 contains 17 residues. The V and J ends lost 4 bases and 10 bases respectively, with 27 bases between them. CDR3 region: CASSPQLARGGNWEQFF. The CDR3 DNA reads TGTGCCAGCAGCCCCCAGCTAGCGAGGGGTGGTAATTGGGAGCAGTTCTTC.

The J gene is TRBJ2-1, the V gene TRBV28; 8 bases line up with TRBD2. V lost 7 bases to trimming and J lost 7 bases; unmatched junction nucleotides: 15. The CDR3 spans 16 residues. From germline, CDR1 is MDHEN and CDR2 SYDVKM. This chain's CDR3 is CASTPSGGTGRNEQFF. The CDR3 DNA reads as TGTGCCAGCACTCCAAGCGGGGGAACCGGTAGAAATGAGCAGTTCTTC.

The rearrangement links TRBV28 to TRBJ1-1, with 8 bases identical to TRBD1. This CDR3 is 15 amino acids long. Germline CDR1 reads MDHEN; CDR2 reads SYDVKM. V was pared by 3 bases and J by 10 bases, with 13 bases of the junction left unmatched. CDR3 sequence reads: CASSLNRVRGRSAFF. Written as DNA, the CDR3 is TGTGCCAGCAGTTTGAATAGGGTCAGGGGGCGGTCAGCTTTCTTT.

This rearrangement joins TRBV5-4 to TRBJ1-1, with a tentative D call TRBD1 (5 bases). The CDR3 runs 17 residues. The germline V and J ends were trimmed by 4 bases and 4 bases, with 23 bases remaining between them. Per the germline V gene, CDR1 is SGHNT and CDR2 is YYREEE (reference sequence). The CDR3 loop reads CASSLALAGLSVTEAFF. The CDR3 region has the DNA TGTGCCAGCAGCCTCGCCCTGGCAGGGTTATCCGTCACTGAAGCTTTCTTT.

This clone was counted only a few times. The gene calls are TRBV15 and TRBJ2-3; TRBD2 matches 9 bases. The CDR3 runs 15 residues. V gave up 6 bases and J gave up 4 bases; unmatched junction bases: 8. Germline V CDR1 and CDR2: LNHNV, YYDKDF (reference sequence). CDR3 residues: CATRLGASGADTQYF. The CDR3 bases are TGTGCCACCAGGTTGGGGGCTAGCGGGGCAGATACGCAGTATTTT.

Only a few counts were recorded for this clone. The chain links TRBV9 to TRBJ2-3; the D gene is possibly TRBD1 (5 bases). The CDR3 runs 16 residues. The V gene lost 2 bases and the J gene lost 5 bases, with 18 bases spanning the gap. In germline, CDR1 is SGDLS, CDR2 YYNGEE. The CDR3 region has the DNA TGTGCCAGCAGCGTCCAGGGTACGACATGGGGAGATACGCAGTATTTT. It codes for CASSVQGTTWGDTQYF.

A remark on this clone: A junction boundary mismatches the germline segment, possibly from a read error. This chain uses TRBV4-3 with TRBJ2-1, with D possibly TRBD2 on 7 matching bases. The CDR3 covers 19 residues. Looked up from germline, CDR1 is LGHNA and CDR2 is YSLEER. CDR3 amino acids: CASSQESPGGPYLYNEQFF. CDR3 DNA: TGCGCCAGCAGTCAAGAATCCCCCGGGGGGCCCTACCTCTACAATGAGCAGTTCTTC.